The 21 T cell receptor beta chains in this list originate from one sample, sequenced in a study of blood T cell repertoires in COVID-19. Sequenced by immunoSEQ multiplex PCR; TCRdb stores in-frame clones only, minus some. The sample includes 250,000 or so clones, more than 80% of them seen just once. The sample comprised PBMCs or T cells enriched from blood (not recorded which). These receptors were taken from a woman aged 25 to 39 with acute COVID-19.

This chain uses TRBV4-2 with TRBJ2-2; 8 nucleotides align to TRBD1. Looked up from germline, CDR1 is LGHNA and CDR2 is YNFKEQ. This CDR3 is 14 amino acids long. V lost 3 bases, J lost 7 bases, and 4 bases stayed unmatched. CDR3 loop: CASSQTQGGGELFF. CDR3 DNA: TGTGCCAGCAGCCAGACACAGGGGGGCGGGGAGCTGTTTTTT.

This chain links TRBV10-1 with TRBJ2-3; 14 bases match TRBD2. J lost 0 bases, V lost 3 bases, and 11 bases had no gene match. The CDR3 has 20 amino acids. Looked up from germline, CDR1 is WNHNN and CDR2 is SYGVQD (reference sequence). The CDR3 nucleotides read TGCGCCAGCAGTGATAGCTCCGGGACTAGCGGGAGCTTTAGCACAGATACGCAGTATTTT. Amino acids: CASSDSSGTSGSFSTDTQYF.

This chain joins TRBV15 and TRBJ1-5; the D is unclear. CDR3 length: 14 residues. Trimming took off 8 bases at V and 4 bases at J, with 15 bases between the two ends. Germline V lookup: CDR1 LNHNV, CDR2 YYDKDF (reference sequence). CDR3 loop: CATSLEATNQPQHF. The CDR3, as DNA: TGTGCCACCTCCCTTGAGGCAACTAATCAGCCCCAGCATTTT.

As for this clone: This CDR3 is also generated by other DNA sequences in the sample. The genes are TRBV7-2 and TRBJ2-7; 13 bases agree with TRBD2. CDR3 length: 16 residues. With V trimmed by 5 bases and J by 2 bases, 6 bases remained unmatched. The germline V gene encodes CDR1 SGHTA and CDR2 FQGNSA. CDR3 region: CASSPRTSGGTYEQYF. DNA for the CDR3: TGTGCCAGCAGCCCGAGGACTAGCGGGGGTACCTACGAGCAGTACTTC.

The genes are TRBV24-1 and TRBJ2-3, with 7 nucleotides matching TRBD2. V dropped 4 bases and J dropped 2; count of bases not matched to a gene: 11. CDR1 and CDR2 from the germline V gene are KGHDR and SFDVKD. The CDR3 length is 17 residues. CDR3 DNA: TGTGCCACCAGTGACCCCACCCCGGGGGACTACACAGATACGCAGTATTTT. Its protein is CATSDPTPGDYTDTQYF.

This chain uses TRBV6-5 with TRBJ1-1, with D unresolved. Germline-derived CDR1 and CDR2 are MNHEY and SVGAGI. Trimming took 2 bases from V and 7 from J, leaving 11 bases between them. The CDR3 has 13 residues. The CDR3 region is CASSYTERDEAFF. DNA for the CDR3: TGTGCCAGCAGTTACACAGAGAGGGATGAAGCTTTCTTT.

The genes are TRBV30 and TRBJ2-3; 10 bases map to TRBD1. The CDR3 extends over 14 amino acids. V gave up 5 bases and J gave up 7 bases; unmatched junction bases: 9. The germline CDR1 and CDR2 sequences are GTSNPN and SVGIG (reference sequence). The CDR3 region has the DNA TGTGCCTGGGAGACGGGACAGGGGAGATATACGCAGTATTTT. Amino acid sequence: CAWETGQGRYTQYF.

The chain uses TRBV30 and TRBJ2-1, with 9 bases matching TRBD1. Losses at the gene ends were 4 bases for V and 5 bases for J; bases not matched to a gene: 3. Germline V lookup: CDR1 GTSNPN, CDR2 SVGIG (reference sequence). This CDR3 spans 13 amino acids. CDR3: CAWNRGLHNEQFF. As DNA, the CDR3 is TGTGCCTGGAACAGGGGGCTCCACAATGAGCAGTTCTTC.

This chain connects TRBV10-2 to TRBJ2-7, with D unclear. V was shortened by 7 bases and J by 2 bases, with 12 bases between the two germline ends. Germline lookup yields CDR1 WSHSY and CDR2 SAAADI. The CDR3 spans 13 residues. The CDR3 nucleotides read TGCGCCAGCACCCCGGCAGGCCCCTACGAGCAGTACTTC. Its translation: CASTPAGPYEQYF.

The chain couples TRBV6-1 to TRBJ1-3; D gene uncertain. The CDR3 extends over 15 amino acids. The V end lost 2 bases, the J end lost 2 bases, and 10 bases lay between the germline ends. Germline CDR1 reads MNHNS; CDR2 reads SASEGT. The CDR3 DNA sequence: TGTGCCAGCAGTGAAACACAGTTGACTGGAAACACCATATATTTT. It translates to CASSETQLTGNTIYF.

CDR3 sequence: CASLDLGQGTQPQHF. The CDR3 bases are TGTGCCAGTCTCGACCTCGGACAGGGCACTCAGCCCCAGCATTTT. V gene TRBV19 combines with J gene TRBJ1-5; 8 bases map to TRBD1. V lost 8 bases, J lost 6 bases, and 12 bases stayed unmatched. The CDR3 length is 15 residues. CDR1 and CDR2 from the germline V gene are LNHDA and SQIVND (reference sequence).

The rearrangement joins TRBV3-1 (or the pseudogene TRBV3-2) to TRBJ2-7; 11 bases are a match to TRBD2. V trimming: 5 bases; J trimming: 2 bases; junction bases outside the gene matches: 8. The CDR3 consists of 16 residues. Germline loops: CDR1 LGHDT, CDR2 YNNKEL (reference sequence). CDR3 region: CASSALLAGVPYEQYF. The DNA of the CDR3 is TGTGCCAGCAGCGCCTTACTAGCGGGAGTCCCCTACGAGCAGTACTTC.

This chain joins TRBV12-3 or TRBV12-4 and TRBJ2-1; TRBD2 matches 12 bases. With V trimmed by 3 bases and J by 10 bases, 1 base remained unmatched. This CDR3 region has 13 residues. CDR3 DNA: TGTGCCAGCAGTTTGACTAGCGGGAGAGAGCAGTTCTTC. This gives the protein CASSLTSGREQFF.

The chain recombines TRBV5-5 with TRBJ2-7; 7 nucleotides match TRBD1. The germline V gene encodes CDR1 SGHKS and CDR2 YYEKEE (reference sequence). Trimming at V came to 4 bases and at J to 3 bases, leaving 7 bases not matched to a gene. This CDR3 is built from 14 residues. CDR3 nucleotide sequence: TGTGCCAGCAGCAGGGACAGTGATATCTACGAGCAGTACTTC. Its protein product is CASSRDSDIYEQYF.

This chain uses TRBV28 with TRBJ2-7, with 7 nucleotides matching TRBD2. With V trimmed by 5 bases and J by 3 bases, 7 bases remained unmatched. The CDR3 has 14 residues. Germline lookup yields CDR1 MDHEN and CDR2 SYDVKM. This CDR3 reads CASSHSTSSYEQYF. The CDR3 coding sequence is TGTGCCAGCAGTCACTCGACTAGCAGCTACGAGCAGTACTTC.

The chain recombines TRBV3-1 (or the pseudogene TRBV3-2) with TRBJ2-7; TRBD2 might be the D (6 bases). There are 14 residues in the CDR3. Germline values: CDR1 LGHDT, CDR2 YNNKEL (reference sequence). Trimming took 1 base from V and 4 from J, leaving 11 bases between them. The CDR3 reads CASSQAGTGYEQYF. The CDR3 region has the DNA TGTGCCAGCAGCCAAGCCGGGACTGGATACGAGCAGTACTTC.

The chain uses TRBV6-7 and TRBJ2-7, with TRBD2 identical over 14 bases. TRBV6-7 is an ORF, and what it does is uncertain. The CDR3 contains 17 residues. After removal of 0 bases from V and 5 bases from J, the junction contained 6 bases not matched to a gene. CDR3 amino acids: CASSYSGTSGRNHEQYF. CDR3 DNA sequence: TGTGCCAGCAGTTACTCCGGGACTAGCGGGAGAAACCACGAGCAGTACTTC.

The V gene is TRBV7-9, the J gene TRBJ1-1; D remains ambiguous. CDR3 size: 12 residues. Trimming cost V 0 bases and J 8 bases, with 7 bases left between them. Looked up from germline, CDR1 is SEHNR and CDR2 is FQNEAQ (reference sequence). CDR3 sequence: CASSLAAGEAFF. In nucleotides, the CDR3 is TGTGCCAGCAGCTTAGCCGCGGGCGAAGCTTTCTTT.

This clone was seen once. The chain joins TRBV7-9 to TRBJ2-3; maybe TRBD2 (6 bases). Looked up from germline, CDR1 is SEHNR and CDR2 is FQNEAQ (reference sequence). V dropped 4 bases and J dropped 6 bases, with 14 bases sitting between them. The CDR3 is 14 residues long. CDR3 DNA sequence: TGTGCCAGCAGCTGGGACTTATCCCCGGATACGCAGTATTTT. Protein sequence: CASSWDLSPDTQYF.

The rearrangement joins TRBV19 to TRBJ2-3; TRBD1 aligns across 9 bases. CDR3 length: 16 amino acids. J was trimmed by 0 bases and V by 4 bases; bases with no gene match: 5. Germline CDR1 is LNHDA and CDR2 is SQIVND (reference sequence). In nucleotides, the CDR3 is TGTGCCAGTAGTACACAGGGGGCCCCCAGCACAGATACGCAGTATTTT. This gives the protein CASSTQGAPSTDTQYF.

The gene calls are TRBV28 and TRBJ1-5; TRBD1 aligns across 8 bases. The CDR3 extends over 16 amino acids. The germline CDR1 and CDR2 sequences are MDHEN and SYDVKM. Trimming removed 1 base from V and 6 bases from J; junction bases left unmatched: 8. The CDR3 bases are TGTGCCAGCAGTTTATCGCCAGGGGGCGTAGGTCAGCCCCAGCATTTT. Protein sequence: CASSLSPGGVGQPQHF.